This T cell receptor beta chain derives from a study of blood T cell repertoires in COVID-19. Study-level background: Some COVID-19 samples were acute and others convalescent; all came from the United States, Italy and Spain. The analysed material was cDNA or gDNA that came from T cells, B-cell-depleted T cells, or PBMCs.

The CDR3 is made up of 14 amino acids. V lost 6 bases, J lost 3 bases, and 7 bases stayed unmatched. Germline CDR1 SNHLY, CDR2 FYNNEI. In the study's own analysis: Estimation of nucleated cell counts relied on the amplification of reference gene primers. Using immunoSEQ multiplex PCR, the repertoire was profiled, and TCRdb retains in-frame clones only, with some absent. The D gene and trimming were derived from the DNA, and the V and J assignments and clone size from that table. The profile shows about 250,000 clones, over 70% of them singletons. The material sequenced was peripheral blood. This sequence was found in a middle-aged man with active or convalescent COVID-19. V usage is TRBV2 and J usage is TRBJ1-2; 7 nucleotides line up with TRBD1. The CDR3 nucleotides read TGTGCCAGCAGAGGTAGGGGGCCCCACTATGGCTACACCTTC. The encoded protein is CASRGRGPHYGYTF.